The sequence of this T cell receptor (beta chain) was determined in a study of identifying expanded T cells in peripheral blood. The CDR3 covers 12 residues. CDR1 SGHDT and CDR2 YYEEEE come from the germline V gene. V was cut by 3 bases and J by 0 bases, with 3 bases left in between. Notes on the study in general: Clone count variance between approximately two-week samples rose with total template count.

The repertoire was sequenced with immunoSEQ multiplex PCR; TCRdb's copy has only in-frame clones and lacks some. The profile covers under 130,000 clones, with about 89% appearing a single time and roughly 15% taken by the ten largest. Comments on this clone: Antigen specificity is unknown.

Sequencing used blood. This TCR was recovered from a person aged 18 to 75 in good health. V gene TRBV5-6 combines with J gene TRBJ1-1, with D hard to call. CDR3 residues: CASSSMNTEAFF. The DNA of the CDR3 is TGTGCCAGCAGCTCCATGAACACTGAAGCTTTCTTT.